A single sample gave rise to the 21 T cell receptor beta chains below, sequenced in a study of shared clonotypes between healthy human individuals. The repertoire was sequenced with immunoSEQ multiplex PCR; TCRdb's copy has only in-frame clones and lacks some. The sample includes about half a million clones, approximately 81% of them seen just once. Material: PBMCs. These receptors were collected from a woman aged 40 to 50 in good health. Some clones in this sample may be carry-over from other donors' samples.

The gene calls are TRBV2 and TRBJ1-1; D gene uncertain. The CDR3 is 15 residues long. V lost 7 bases to trimming and J lost 3 bases, with 18 bases between them. Germline values: CDR1 SNHLY, CDR2 FYNNEI. CDR3 nucleotides: TGTGCCAGCAAACCGTTGGGCCTGGCGGACACTGAAGCTTTCTTT. Amino acids: CASKPLGLADTEAFF.

This sequence joins TRBV6-5 and TRBJ1-2; TRBD1 might be the D (5 bases). CDR3 length: 14 residues. In germline, CDR1 is MNHEY, CDR2 SVGAGI. The ends were cut back, 2 bases at V and 5 bases at J, with 12 bases in the middle. CDR3 loop: CASSYRGLSYGYTF. CDR3 nucleotide sequence: TGTGCCAGCAGTTACCGGGGCCTTTCATATGGCTACACCTTC.

This clone was seen just once. The chain joins TRBV4-1 to TRBJ2-5; 10 bases are shared with TRBD1. There are 15 residues in the CDR3. After removal of 3 bases from V and 2 bases from J, the junction contained 3 bases not matched to a gene. Germline CDR1 reads MGHRA; CDR2 reads YSYEKL. Here the CDR3 reads CASSQMGQGQETQYF. CDR3 DNA sequence: TGCGCCAGCAGCCAGATGGGACAGGGGCAAGAGACCCAGTACTTC.

About this clone itself: Other DNA sequences in this specimen translate into the identical CDR3. The genes are TRBV4-1 and TRBJ1-1, with a possible D match to TRBD1 (5 bases). Looked up from germline, CDR1 is MGHRA and CDR2 is YSYEKL. Trimming stripped 7 bases from V and 5 bases from J, with 17 bases between. The CDR3 is made up of 14 amino acids. CDR3 nucleotide sequence: TGCGCCAGCACACCACGGGGGACTGGGACTGAAGCTTTCTTT. It yields the protein CASTPRGTGTEAFF.

CDR3 DNA: TGTGCCAGCAGCTTAAATCCATCGGGAGAGACCCAGTACTTC. This codes for CASSLNPSGETQYF. The chain uses TRBV11-2 and TRBJ2-5; D unclear. This CDR3 spans 14 amino acids. V was pared by 2 bases and J by 4 bases, with 11 bases between. From germline, CDR1 is SGHAT and CDR2 FQNNGV.

The J gene is TRBJ2-3, the V gene TRBV5-1, with 7 nucleotides matching TRBD1. Germline V gene lookup returns CDR1 SGHRS and CDR2 YFSETQ. The CDR3 sequence is 14 residues long. J gave up 3 bases and V 4 bases, and 5 bases lay outside the gene matches. The CDR3 sequence: CASSVDRFTDTQYF. The DNA for the CDR3 is TGCGCCAGCAGCGTGGACAGGTTTACAGATACGCAGTATTTT.

V usage is TRBV5-8 and J usage is TRBJ2-5; possible D gene TRBD1, 5 bases. The V end lost 4 bases, the J end lost 5 bases, and 15 bases lay between the germline ends. This CDR3 has 14 amino acids. Germline CDR1 is SGHTS and CDR2 is YDEGEE. This CDR3 is CASSHGRAGETQYF. The CDR3 nucleotides are TGTGCCAGCAGCCACGGCAGGGCTGGGGAGACCCAGTACTTC.

The genes are TRBV5-4 and TRBJ1-2, with D maybe TRBD1 (5 bases). Germline V gene sequence: CDR1 SGHNT, CDR2 YYREEE (reference sequence). The CDR3 totals 15 residues. Trimming took 1 base from V and 2 from J, leaving 12 bases between them. The CDR3 loop reads CASSLWSGTNYGYTF. CDR3 in DNA: TGTGCCAGCAGCTTGTGGTCCGGGACCAACTATGGCTACACCTTC.

A remark on this clone: A far larger clone lies a single base away; this is likely a read error. Different DNA sequences within this sample yield the same CDR3. The chain is built from TRBV2 and TRBJ1-4; D gene uncertain. The germline V gene has CDR1 SNHLY and CDR2 FYNNEI. The CDR3 has 14 residues. The CDR3 loop is CASNSRRLGEKLFF. Written as DNA, the CDR3 is TGCGCCAGCAATTCCAGGAGGCTTGGCGAAAAACTGTTTTTT.

This clone occurred a few times. It may be a read error: a sequence one base away is much more abundant. Within the sample, other DNA sequences also encode this same CDR3. The rearrangement links TRBV5-6 to TRBJ1-2; D might be TRBD1 (6 bases). Germline V gene sequence: CDR1 SGHDT, CDR2 YYEEEE. This CDR3 spans 15 amino acids. The CDR3 DNA is TGTGCCAGCAGCTACGAGCGGACAGACCACTATGGCTGCACCTTC. This sequence encodes CASSYERTDHYGCTF.

The chain is built from TRBV19 and TRBJ1-2, with TRBD1 as a possible D gene (6 bases). V lost 3 bases and J lost 7, with 15 bases in between. The germline V gene encodes CDR1 LNHDA and CDR2 SQIVND (reference sequence). The CDR3 spans 14 residues. The CDR3 loop reads CASSIPGAMVGYTF. Here the CDR3 DNA reads TGTGCCAGTAGTATTCCGGGGGCGATGGTTGGCTACACCTTC.

This chain connects TRBV28 to TRBJ2-1; D ambiguous. Germline V gives CDR1 MDHEN, CDR2 SYDVKM. The CDR3 extends over 15 amino acids. V lost 6 bases to trimming and J lost 6 bases, with 18 bases between them. The chain's CDR3 is CASRAGQNLGNEQFF. The CDR3, as DNA: TGTGCCAGCAGGGCAGGTCAGAACTTAGGCAATGAGCAGTTCTTC.

This rearrangement joins TRBV5-4 to TRBJ2-7, with TRBD2 matching 8 bases. The CDR3 is 15 amino acids. Germline V gene data show CDR1 as SGHNT and CDR2 as YYREEE (reference sequence). The ends lost 0 bases at V and 2 bases at J; junction bases unmatched: 4. In DNA form, the CDR3 reads TGTGCCAGCAGCTTGGGGCTAGCGGGTACCTACGAGCAGTACTTC. It specifies CASSLGLAGTYEQYF. Complete variable domain (other parts from reference TRBV5-4 and TRBJ2-7): ETGVTQSPTHLIKTRGQQVTLRCSSQSGHNTVSWYQQALGQGPQFIFQYYREEENGRGNFPPRFSGLQFPNYSSELNVNALELDDSALYLCASSLGLAGTYEQYFGPGTRLTVT.

The rearrangement uses TRBV4-1 and TRBJ1-1; 10 nucleotides line up with TRBD1. The trim removed 2 bases at V and 1 base at J, leaving 4 bases unmatched. Germline V gene lookup returns CDR1 MGHRA and CDR2 YSYEKL. The CDR3 sequence is 16 residues long. This CDR3 is CASSQRDRGKNTEAFF. As DNA, the CDR3 is TGCGCCAGCAGCCAAAGGGACAGGGGAAAGAACACTGAAGCTTTCTTT.

The rearrangement joins TRBV28 to TRBJ2-4; TRBD1 matches at 9 bases. Unmatched junction bases numbered 8, after V lost 8 bases and J lost 0 bases. The CDR3 is 16 amino acids. Germline-derived CDR1 and CDR2 are MDHEN and SYDVKM. CDR3 bases: TGTGCCAGCGGCGAGACAGGGGGGATAGCCAAAAACATTCAGTACTTC. Translating gives CASGETGGIAKNIQYF.

The genes are TRBV28 and TRBJ1-4; D call uncertain. The ends were cut back, 6 bases at V and 5 bases at J, with 10 bases in the middle. CDR1 is MDHEN, CDR2 SYDVKM, per germline. This CDR3 is built from 13 residues. DNA of the CDR3: TGTGCCAGCAGCCAATCCGGGAATGAAAAACTGTTTTTT. Its translation is CASSQSGNEKLFF.

There are a few counts of this clone. The chain uses TRBV14 and TRBJ2-7; 9 bases fit TRBD2. The CDR3 sequence is 15 residues long. Germline trimming cut 4 bases from V and 5 bases from J; bases unmatched to any gene: 9. The germline gives CDR1 SGHDN, CDR2 FVKESK. The CDR3 nucleotides are TGTGCCAGCAGCCGGGTAGCGGGAGCCGGCCACGAGCAGTACTTC. It codes for CASSRVAGAGHEQYF.

The chain couples TRBV18 to TRBJ2-7; 10 bases are a match to TRBD2. From germline, CDR1 is KGHSH and CDR2 LQKENI. The CDR3 spans 15 residues. V was clipped by 0 bases and J by 6 bases; unmatched bases: 5. The chain's CDR3 is CASSPPSGRAAEQYF. DNA for the CDR3: TGTGCCAGCTCACCACCCAGCGGGAGGGCCGCCGAGCAGTACTTC.

V is TRBV28 and J is TRBJ1-2; TRBD1 matches at 7 bases. Germline V CDR1 and CDR2: MDHEN, SYDVKM. The CDR3 covers 14 residues. J lost 4 bases, V lost 6 bases, and 8 bases had no gene match. CDR3 residues: CASSAYRGLYGYTF. CDR3 DNA: TGTGCCAGCAGCGCCTACAGGGGACTCTATGGCTACACCTTC.

The chain has TRBV5-1 and TRBJ1-1; possible D gene TRBD1, 6 bases. In germline, CDR1 is SGHRS, CDR2 YFSETQ. V gave up 2 bases and J gave up 4 bases, with 12 bases separating them. This CDR3 spans 14 amino acids. As DNA, the CDR3 is TGCGCCAGCAGCTTTAACAGGGACGGCACTGAAGCTTTCTTT. Encoded protein: CASSFNRDGTEAFF.

The sample holds one count of this clone. This chain connects TRBV5-4 to TRBJ1-4, with no clear D. Trimming took off 4 bases at V and 8 bases at J, with 18 bases between the two ends. The CDR3 is made up of 15 amino acids. Germline V gene sequence: CDR1 SGHNT, CDR2 YYREEE (reference sequence). CDR3 DNA sequence: TGTGCCAGCAGCCCGTCGGGATCCCGGCGGGAAAAACTGTTTTTT. Translation gives CASSPSGSRREKLFF. Complete variable domain (other parts from reference TRBV5-4 and TRBJ1-4): ETGVTQSPTHLIKTRGQQVTLRCSSQSGHNTVSWYQQALGQGPQFIFQYYREEENGRGNFPPRFSGLQFPNYSSELNVNALELDDSALYLCASSPSGSRREKLFFGSGTQLSVL.